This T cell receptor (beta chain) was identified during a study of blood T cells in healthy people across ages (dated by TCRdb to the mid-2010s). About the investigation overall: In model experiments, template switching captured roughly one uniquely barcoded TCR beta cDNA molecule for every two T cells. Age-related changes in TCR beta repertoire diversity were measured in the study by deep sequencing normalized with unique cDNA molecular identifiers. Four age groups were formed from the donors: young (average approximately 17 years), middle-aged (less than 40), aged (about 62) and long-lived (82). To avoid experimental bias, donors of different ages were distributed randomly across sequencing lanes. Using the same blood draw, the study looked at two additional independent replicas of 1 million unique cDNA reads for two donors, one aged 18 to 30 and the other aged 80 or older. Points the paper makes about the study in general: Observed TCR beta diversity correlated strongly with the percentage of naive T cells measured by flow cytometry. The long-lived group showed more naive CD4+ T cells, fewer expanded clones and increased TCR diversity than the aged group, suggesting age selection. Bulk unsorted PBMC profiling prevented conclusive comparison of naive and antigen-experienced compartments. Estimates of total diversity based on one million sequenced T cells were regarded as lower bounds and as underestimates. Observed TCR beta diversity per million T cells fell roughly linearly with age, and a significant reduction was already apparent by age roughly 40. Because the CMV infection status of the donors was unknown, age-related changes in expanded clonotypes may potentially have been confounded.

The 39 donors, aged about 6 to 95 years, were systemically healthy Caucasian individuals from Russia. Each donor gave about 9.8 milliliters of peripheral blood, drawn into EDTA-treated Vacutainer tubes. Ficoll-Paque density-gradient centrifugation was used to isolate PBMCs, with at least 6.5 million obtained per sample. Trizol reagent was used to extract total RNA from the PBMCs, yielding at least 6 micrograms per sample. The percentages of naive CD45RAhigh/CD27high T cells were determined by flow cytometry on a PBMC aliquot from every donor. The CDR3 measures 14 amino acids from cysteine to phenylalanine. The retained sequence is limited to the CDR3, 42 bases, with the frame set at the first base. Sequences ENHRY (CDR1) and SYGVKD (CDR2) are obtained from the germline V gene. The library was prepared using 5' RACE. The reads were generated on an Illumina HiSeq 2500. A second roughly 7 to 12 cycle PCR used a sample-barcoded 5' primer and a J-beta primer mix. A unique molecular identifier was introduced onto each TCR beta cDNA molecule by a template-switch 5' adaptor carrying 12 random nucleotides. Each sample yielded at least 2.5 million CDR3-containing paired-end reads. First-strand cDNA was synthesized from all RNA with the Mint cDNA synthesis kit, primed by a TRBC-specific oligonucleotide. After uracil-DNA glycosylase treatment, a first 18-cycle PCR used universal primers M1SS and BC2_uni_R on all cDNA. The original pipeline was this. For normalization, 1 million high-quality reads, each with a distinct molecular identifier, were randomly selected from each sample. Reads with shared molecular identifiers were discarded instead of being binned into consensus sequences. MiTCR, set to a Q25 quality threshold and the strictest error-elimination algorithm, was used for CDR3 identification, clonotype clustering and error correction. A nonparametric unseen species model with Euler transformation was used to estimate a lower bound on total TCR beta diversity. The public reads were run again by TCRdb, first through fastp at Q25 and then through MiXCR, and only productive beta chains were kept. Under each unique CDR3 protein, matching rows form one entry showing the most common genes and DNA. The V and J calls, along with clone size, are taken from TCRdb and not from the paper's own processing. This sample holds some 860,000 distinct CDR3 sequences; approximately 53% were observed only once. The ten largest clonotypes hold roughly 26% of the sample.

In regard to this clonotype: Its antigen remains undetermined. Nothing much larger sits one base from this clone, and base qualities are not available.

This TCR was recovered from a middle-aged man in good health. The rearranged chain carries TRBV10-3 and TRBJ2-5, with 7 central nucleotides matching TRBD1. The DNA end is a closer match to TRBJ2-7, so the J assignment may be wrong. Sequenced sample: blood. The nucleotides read TGTGCCATCAGTGAAAGGCAGGGGGTTTACGAGCAGTACTTC. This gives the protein CAISERQGVYEQYF.